The 28 T cell receptor beta chains listed next were all sequenced from one sample in a study of human T cells and chemical hapten exposure (dated by TCRdb to about 2021). According to the study, the label for this sample's time point signals: patch test 2, 6 weeks after DPC sensitization. Read against the paper, the sample's treatment or condition label means: therapeutic diphenylcyclopropenone sensitization with weekly scalp DPC. Library preparation employed RACE. The listed sequencing device is NextSeq 500. Using fastp trimming at Q25 and MiXCR clonotype assembly, TCRdb reanalyzed the public sequencing data and kept in-frame beta chains. Identical CDR3 proteins give one entry, which carries the most common genes and DNA. The sample table lists about 140,000 distinct CDR3 sequences, 12% of them with a count of one. The ten largest clones capture 1.3% to 1.5% of the sample. The material sequenced was whole blood, taken in connection with sensitization to the hapten diphenylcyclopropenone (DPC). The receptors here all came from a woman aged 45-65 years with alopecia areata. Some clones in this sample may be carry-over from other donors' samples.

This clonotype was seen a handful of times. The chain employs TRBV28 and TRBJ2-2; D may be TRBD1 or TRBD2 (5 bases each). The CDR3 runs to 17 residues. From germline, CDR1 is MDHEN and CDR2 SYDVKM. Deletions cut 2 bases from V and 0 bases from J, with 13 bases between. CDR3 sequence: CASSLSWGPANTGELFF. In nucleotides, the CDR3 is TGTGCCAGCAGTTTAAGCTGGGGACCCGCGAACACCGGGGAGCTGTTTTTT.

The chain uses TRBV18 and TRBJ1-1; the D is unclear. Between the trimmed V and J ends, which lost 2 bases and 2 bases, there was a span of 9 bases. The CDR3 covers 14 residues. CDR1 is KGHSH and CDR2 is LQKENI in the germline V gene. The CDR3 loop reads CASSPASLNTEAFF. CDR3 nucleotide sequence: TGTGCCAGCTCACCAGCTAGTCTTAACACTGAAGCTTTCTTT.

This clonotype was seen at least ten times. The chain combines TRBV5-1 with TRBJ2-2; the D gene could be TRBD1 or TRBD2 (5 bases each). Looked up from germline, CDR1 is SGHRS and CDR2 is YFSETQ. CDR3 length: 15 residues. With 4 bases removed from V and 4 bases from J, the gap between germline ends came to 14 bases. The CDR3 spells CASSPYAGSTGELFF. The CDR3 coding sequence is TGCGCCAGCAGCCCTTACGCAGGGAGCACCGGGGAGCTGTTTTTT.

This chain joins TRBV7-2 and TRBJ2-4; D is undetermined. Germline V CDR1 and CDR2: SGHTA, FQGNSA. Between the trimmed V and J ends, which lost 5 bases and 7 bases, there was a span of 24 bases. The CDR3 has 17 amino acids. The CDR3 nucleotides are TGTGCCAGCAGCCTCGCCCAGGTCCCCGTTAAAGGGAACATTCAGTACTTC. It specifies CASSLAQVPVKGNIQYF.

The rearrangement uses TRBV11-2 and TRBJ2-3, with TRBD1 matching 7 bases. There are 16 residues in the CDR3. Trimming removed 1 base from V and 5 bases from J; junction bases left unmatched: 9. CDR1 is SGHAT and CDR2 is FQNNGV in the germline V gene. CDR3 sequence reads: CASSLGEQGLIDTQYF. The CDR3 bases are TGTGCCAGCAGCTTAGGGGAACAGGGGTTAATAGATACGCAGTATTTT.

The genes are TRBV12-3 or TRBV12-4 and TRBJ1-5, with 9 bases matching TRBD1. Germline trimming cut 10 bases from V and 2 bases from J; bases unmatched to any gene: 6. The CDR3 extends over 14 amino acids. DNA for the CDR3: TGTGCCACTTCACGGACAGGGGGCAATCAGCCCCAGCATTTT. Amino acid sequence: CATSRTGGNQPQHF.

This clonotype was recorded at least ten times. This chain joins TRBV10-3 and TRBJ2-1; 9 positions match TRBD2. CDR1 and CDR2 from the germline V gene are ENHRY and SYGVKD. This CDR3 is 18 amino acids long. V gave up 4 bases and J gave up 3 bases; unmatched junction bases: 13. The CDR3 here is CAISVWLAGSRFYNEQFF. CDR3 sequence (DNA): TGTGCCATCAGTGTTTGGCTAGCGGGATCCCGCTTCTACAATGAGCAGTTCTTC.

This clonotype was seen many times. The chain joins TRBV6-5 to TRBJ2-7, with 8 bases aligning to TRBD1. Germline CDR1 MNHEY, CDR2 SVGAGI. The CDR3 runs to 15 residues. V was pared by 5 bases and J by 2 bases, with 8 bases of the junction left unmatched. DNA of the CDR3: TGTGCCAGCAGTCTACTGAGGACAGGGCCCTACGAGCAGTACTTC. Its protein is CASSLLRTGPYEQYF.

CDR3 nucleotide sequence: TGTGCCAGCAGCTTAGCTGACGGGATAGGGACCCAGTACTTC. Translating gives CASSLADGIGTQYF. The chain combines TRBV7-9 with TRBJ2-5; TRBD2 might be the D (5 bases). Germline V lookup: CDR1 SEHNR, CDR2 FQNEAQ (reference sequence). The ends were cut back, 0 bases at V and 7 bases at J, with 12 bases in the middle. CDR3 size: 14 residues. The variable domain in full, with the rest retrieved from reference TRBV7-9 and TRBJ2-5, is DTGVSQNPRHKITKRGQNVTFRCDPISEHNRLYWYRQTLGQGPEFLTYFQNEAQLEKSRLLSDRFSAERPKGSFSTLEIQRTEQGDSAMYLCASSLADGIGTQYFGPGTRLLVL.

This clonotype has only a few counts. The CDR3 nucleotides read TGCGCCAGCAGCCAAGTTGAAGGGGGAATGAGAAACACCATATATTTT. It yields the protein CASSQVEGGMRNTIYF. V and J are TRBV4-1 and TRBJ1-3; weak D call: TRBD1 (6 bases). The CDR3 is 16 amino acids. Between the trimmed V and J ends, which lost 1 base and 5 bases, there was a span of 15 bases. Germline values: CDR1 MGHRA, CDR2 YSYEKL.

The genes are TRBV5-1 and TRBJ2-7, with D hard to call. Germline V gene lookup returns CDR1 SGHRS and CDR2 YFSETQ. The ends were cut back, 0 bases at V and 9 bases at J, with 16 bases in the middle. CDR3 size: 14 residues. This chain's CDR3 is CASSLDGPSRRQYF. In nucleotides, the CDR3 is TGCGCCAGCAGCTTGGACGGACCTTCTCGCCGGCAGTACTTC.

This clonotype was counted many times. The V call is TRBV29-1, the J call TRBJ1-2; D is uncertain. The CDR3 extends over 12 amino acids. Germline V gene lookup returns CDR1 SQVTM and CDR2 ANQGSEA. Trimming pared 3 bases from V and 2 bases from J, leaving 7 bases between. The CDR3 spells CSVDSRNYGYTF. The CDR3 DNA sequence: TGCAGCGTTGACTCAAGAAACTATGGCTACACCTTC. The entire variable domain, with the rest obtained from reference TRBV29-1 and TRBJ1-2, is as follows: SAVISQKPSRDICQRGTSLTIQCQVDSQVTMMFWYRQQPGQSLTLIATANQGSEATYESGFVIDKFPISRPNLTFSTLTVSNMSPEDSSIYLCSVDSRNYGYTFGSGTRLTVV.

This clonotype occurred many times. V gene TRBV7-2 combines with J gene TRBJ2-3, with 8 positions matching TRBD2. The V and J ends lost 5 bases and 3 bases, in that order; junction bases with no gene match: 7. CDR1 SGHTA and CDR2 FQGNSA come from the germline V gene. This CDR3 is built from 15 residues. The CDR3 bases are TGTGCCAGCAGCCGTTCGGGAGGGGTGACAGATACGCAGTATTTT. It is translated as CASSRSGGVTDTQYF.

V is TRBV10-3 and J is TRBJ1-2, with 7 bases fitting TRBD1. CDR1 and CDR2 (germline): ENHRY, SYGVKD. The CDR3 length is 13 residues. The V and J ends lost 2 bases and 10 bases, in that order; junction bases with no gene match: 7. This CDR3 reads CAISEARDRDYTF. For the CDR3, the DNA is TGTGCCATCAGTGAGGCCAGGGACAGAGACTACACCTTC.

The chain is built from TRBV27 and TRBJ2-1; TRBD1 might be the D (5 bases). Looked up from germline, CDR1 is MNHEY and CDR2 is SMNVEV (reference sequence). V was shortened by 4 bases and J by 9 bases, with 16 bases between the two germline ends. The CDR3 sequence is 14 residues long. The CDR3 bases are TGTGCCAGCAGTTCGCAGGGTTCTCTGGCTGAGCAGTTCTTC. It specifies CASSSQGSLAEQFF.

This clonotype was counted many times. This rearrangement joins TRBV9 to TRBJ2-5; D remains unclear. The CDR3 extends over 14 amino acids. V dropped 4 bases and J dropped 4 bases, with 14 bases sitting between them. Germline V CDR1 and CDR2: SGDLS, YYNGEE. CDR3 amino acids: CASSFLPKGETQYF. DNA for the CDR3: TGTGCCAGCAGCTTTCTACCAAAGGGAGAGACCCAGTACTTC.

The rearrangement joins TRBV5-1 to TRBJ2-2; 8 positions match TRBD1. The CDR3 is made up of 16 amino acids. CDR1 and CDR2 (germline): SGHRS, YFSETQ. J lost 5 bases, V lost 3 bases, and 9 bases had no gene match. The CDR3 DNA sequence: TGCGCCAGCAGCTCATTCGGGACAGGAGTTACCGGGGAGCTGTTTTTT. It codes for CASSSFGTGVTGELFF.

This clonotype turned up a few times. The CDR3 protein is CASSRDRLQETQYF. In DNA, the CDR3 is TGTGCCAGTAGTCGGGACAGACTCCAAGAGACCCAGTACTTC. The chain employs TRBV19 and TRBJ2-5; TRBD1 aligns across 7 bases. This CDR3 region has 14 residues. V lost 5 bases to trimming and J lost 1 base; unmatched junction nucleotides: 4. Germline lookup yields CDR1 LNHDA and CDR2 SQIVND (reference sequence).

This clonotype was seen a few times. The chain joins TRBV6-1 to TRBJ2-1; 14 bases fit TRBD2. Germline CDR1 and CDR2: MNHNS and SASEGT. CDR3 length: 16 residues. The J segment lost 7 bases and the V segment lost 9 bases, leaving 11 bases of the junction unmatched. DNA of the CDR3: TGTGCCAGGGGCAGGGGGGGGACTAGCGGGAGTAATGAGCAGTTCTTC. Amino acids: CARGRGGTSGSNEQFF.

This clonotype showed up many times. The chain couples TRBV28 to TRBJ1-2, with a possible D match to TRBD1 (5 bases). The germline CDR1 and CDR2 sequences are MDHEN and SYDVKM. V lost 2 bases and J 5 bases, leaving 12 bases between the germline ends. This CDR3 region has 14 residues. CDR3 amino acids: CASSLNRPGYGYTF. In DNA, the CDR3 is TGTGCCAGCAGTTTAAACAGGCCCGGGTATGGCTACACCTTC.

This clonotype was observed a handful of times. The CDR3 sequence: CSVETTGLGKNIQYF. The CDR3 nucleotides read TGCAGCGTTGAAACGACAGGGCTGGGCAAAAACATTCAGTACTTC. The gene calls are TRBV29-1 and TRBJ2-4; 7 positions match TRBD1. CDR3 length: 15 amino acids. V was clipped by 2 bases and J by 3 bases; unmatched bases: 7. The germline CDR1 and CDR2 sequences are SQVTM and ANQGSEA.

This clonotype was counted many times. V and J are TRBV4-2 and TRBJ2-7, with TRBD2 as a possible D gene (6 bases). Germline CDR1 reads LGHNA; CDR2 reads YNFKEQ. The germline V and J ends were trimmed by 3 bases and 0 bases, with 12 bases remaining between them. The CDR3 spans 15 residues. The CDR3: CASSQGGAVSYEQYF. The CDR3 DNA reads TGTGCCAGCAGCCAGGGCGGGGCGGTCTCCTACGAGCAGTACTTC.

The sample holds a few counts of this clonotype. This chain links TRBV18 with TRBJ2-5, with 9 bases identical to TRBD1. Looked up from germline, CDR1 is KGHSH and CDR2 is LQKENI. The junction had 9 bases not matched to a gene; V was cut back by 3 bases and J by 1 base. The CDR3 runs to 17 residues. The CDR3 reads CASSPTGGRKVQETQYF. CDR3 in DNA: TGTGCCAGCTCACCCACAGGGGGCAGGAAGGTCCAAGAGACCCAGTACTTC. Together with reference TRBV18 and TRBJ2-5, the CDR3 gives the full variable domain: NAGVMQNPRHLVRRRGQEARLRCSPMKGHSHVYWYRQLPEEGLKFMVYLQKENIIDESGMPKERFSAEFPKEGPSILRIQQVVRGDSAAYFCASSPTGGRKVQETQYFGPGTRLLVL.

This clonotype was counted ten times or more. The rearrangement uses TRBV12-3 or TRBV12-4 and TRBJ1-1; a possible D gene is TRBD1 (5 bases). Trimming pared 6 bases from V and 3 bases from J, leaving 20 bases between. The CDR3 extends over 16 amino acids. CDR3 sequence (DNA): TGTGCCAGCAGCCCCAACAGGCTCCCCGGAGACACTGAAGCTTTCTTT. It encodes CASSPNRLPGDTEAFF.

V and J are TRBV29-1 and TRBJ2-7; D is possibly TRBD1 or TRBD2 (5 bases each). The V end was cut by 8 bases, the J end by 6 bases, with 20 bases between. The CDR3 sequence is 13 residues long. CDR1 is SQVTM, CDR2 ANQGSEA, per germline. DNA of the CDR3: TGCAGCCATCGCGAGGGGAGAAGCTCCGAGCAGTACTTC. Its translation: CSHREGRSSEQYF.

This clonotype was observed a few times. CDR3 region: CASTQYPGQGSNQPQHF. The DNA of the CDR3 is TGTGCCAGTACCCAGTATCCGGGACAGGGGAGCAATCAGCCCCAGCATTTT. The V gene is TRBV19, the J gene TRBJ1-5; 10 bases are shared with TRBD1. CDR1 LNHDA and CDR2 SQIVND come from the germline V gene (reference sequence). Germline trimming cut 7 bases from V and 1 base from J; bases unmatched to any gene: 10. The CDR3 has 17 residues.

This clonotype was seen many times. V gene TRBV18 combines with J gene TRBJ2-1; D is ambiguous. Looked up from germline, CDR1 is KGHSH and CDR2 is LQKENI. V gave up 4 bases and J gave up 9 bases, with 10 bases separating them. The CDR3 extends over 12 amino acids. The CDR3 reads CASSLTSGEQFF. The CDR3 DNA reads as TGTGCCAGCTCACTGACAAGTGGTGAGCAGTTCTTC.

The chain uses TRBV28 and TRBJ1-2; D gene uncertain. This CDR3 is built from 14 residues. CDR1 and CDR2 from the germline V gene are MDHEN and SYDVKM. V gave up 5 bases and J gave up 3 bases, with 13 bases separating them. Here the CDR3 reads CASSTTGGYYGYTF. CDR3 in DNA: TGTGCCAGCAGTACGACGGGAGGGTACTATGGCTACACCTTC.